Below, one TCR beta chain is given with its context. The antigen is not known. This sample was taken from a study of T cell repertoires in cytomegalovirus infection. Study-wide background: Recently described HLA-C-restricted plus well-studied HLA-B-restricted CMV epitopes were used. Study results and caveats: In two of eight donors, the top clonotype was HLA-C-restricted CMV-specific. Accumulated public TCR beta family frequency recognized individuals carrying CMV together with the relevant HLA.

TCRdb reprocessed the reads with MiXCR, giving one entry per CDR3 protein. The sample records roughly 990,000 distinct CDR3 sequences, less than 35% being singletons. This CDR3 comprises 15 residues. CDR1 MRHNA and CDR2 SNTAGT come from the germline V gene. V lost 4 bases and J lost 2, with 12 bases in between. This specimen consisted of cultured CD8+ T cells from PBMCs, obtained from culture after CMV antigen stimulation. The rearrangement joins TRBV6-4 to TRBJ2-1, with a possible D match to TRBD2 (6 bases). This sequence was found in a human donor in good health (CMV status not recorded). Some clones in this sample may be carry-over from other donors' samples. DNA for the CDR3: TGTGCCAGCAGTGTCCTCCCGGGGGCCTACAATGAGCAGTTCTTC. The encoded protein is CASSVLPGAYNEQFF.